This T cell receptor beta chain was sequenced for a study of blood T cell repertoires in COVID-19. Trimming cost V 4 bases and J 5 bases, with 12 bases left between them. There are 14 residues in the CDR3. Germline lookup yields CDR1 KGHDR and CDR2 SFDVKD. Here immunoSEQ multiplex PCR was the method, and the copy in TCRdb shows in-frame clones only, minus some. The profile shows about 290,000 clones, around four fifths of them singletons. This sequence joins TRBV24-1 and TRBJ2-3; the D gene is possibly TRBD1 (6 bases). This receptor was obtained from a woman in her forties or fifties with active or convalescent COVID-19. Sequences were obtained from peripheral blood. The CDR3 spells CATSEAGAGDTQYF. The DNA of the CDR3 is TGTGCCACCAGTGAAGCAGGGGCGGGAGATACGCAGTATTTT.